This is a list of T cell receptor beta chains from one sample in a study of blood T cell repertoires in COVID-19. The repertoire was sequenced with immunoSEQ multiplex PCR; TCRdb's copy has only in-frame clones and lacks some. The sample lists about 210,000 clones, roughly nine tenths occurring once. The sequenced material came from peripheral blood. These receptors came from a man in his sixties or seventies with acute or convalescent COVID-19. The CDR3 runs from the conserved cysteine through the conserved F or W. D genes are given only for firm matches. Some rows mark clone size as missing; the rest say once, few, many or name a class of expanded clone.

D gene	clone size	V gene	J gene	CDR3 protein	CDR3 DNA
TRBD2	once	TRBV5-1	TRBJ2-2	CASSLSGSITGELFF	TGCGCCAGCAGCTTGAGCGGGAGTATCACCGGGGAGCTGTTTTTT
-	-	TRBV5-4	TRBJ2-2	CAMKEVNTGELFF	TGTGCCATGAAGGAGGTGAACACCGGGGAGCTGTTTTTT
-	once	TRBV6-5	TRBJ2-1	CASRYSGERNEQFF	TGTGCCAGCAGATATTCGGGAGAGCGCAATGAGCAGTTCTTC
TRBD1	-	TRBV7-2	TRBJ1-3	CASSTGRTGLGNTIYF	TGTGCCAGCAGCACCGGCAGGACAGGGTTGGGAAACACCATATATTTT
-	-	TRBV18	TRBJ1-5	CASSASGTHNQPQHF	TGTGCCAGCTCAGCCTCCGGGACACACAATCAGCCCCAGCATTTT
-	once	TRBV7-9	TRBJ2-7	CASSSTGSYEQYF	TGTGCCAGCAGCTCGACAGGATCCTACGAGCAGTACTTC
-	once	TRBV7-8	TRBJ2-7	CASSSTGDPLSEQYF	TGTGCCAGCAGCTCGACGGGAGACCCTCTCTCCGAGCAGTACTTC
-	few	TRBV19	TRBJ2-3	CASSSSPLRFADTQYF	TGTGCCAGTAGTTCTAGTCCCTTGCGGTTTGCAGATACGCAGTATTTT
TRBD1	once	TRBV7-2	TRBJ2-4	CASSFDRGRENIQYF	TGTGCCAGCAGCTTCGACAGGGGCCGAGAAAACATTCAGTACTTC
-	-	TRBV7-8	TRBJ2-7	CASSLAGGARYEQYF	TGTGCCAGCAGCTTGGCCGGCGGAGCTCGCTACGAGCAGTACTTC
-	-	TRBV4-1	TRBJ2-2	CASSQGSPATGELFF	TGCGCCAGCAGCCAAGGCAGTCCCGCAACCGGGGAGCTGTTTTTT
-	-	TRBV7-8	TRBJ2-7	CASSLSYRDGEQYF	TGTGCCAGCAGCTTATCATACAGGGATGGCGAGCAGTACTTC
TRBD2	-	TRBV29-1	TRBJ2-3	CSVGRNWREMGYTDTQYF	TGCAGCGTTGGCCGAAACTGGCGGGAGATGGGTTACACAGATACGCAGTATTTT
TRBD1	-	TRBV4-1	TRBJ2-7	CASSQAQGAREQYF	TGCGCCAGCAGCCAAGCTCAGGGGGCGCGAGAGCAGTACTTC
TRBD1	-	TRBV18	TRBJ1-2	CASSPKGQGGYTF	TGTGCCAGCTCACCCAAAGGACAGGGTGGCTACACCTTC
-	-	TRBV15	TRBJ2-1	CATSRDNLANSYNEQFF	TGTGCCACCAGCAGAGATAATTTGGCAAACTCCTACAATGAGCAGTTCTTC
TRBD1	-	TRBV9	TRBJ1-2	CASSAQGGLLSYGYTF	TGTGCCAGCAGCGCCCAGGGGGGCCTGCTAAGCTATGGCTACACCTTC
TRBD1	few	TRBV19	TRBJ1-6	CASEDRGRGNSPLHF	TGTGCCAGTGAGGACAGGGGGCGAGGCAATTCACCCCTCCACTTT
-	-	TRBV7-2	TRBJ1-1	CASSLGGGIGARAFF	TGTGCCAGCAGCTTGGGGGGAGGGATCGGGGCTAGAGCTTTCTTT